This record covers a single T cell receptor beta chain. This clone was seen more than once but under ten times. Its antigen has not been determined. There are no base qualities to consult, and no much larger clone falls within one base. The sample carries other DNA sequences with the same CDR3. For the CD8 naive samples, CD45RO-negative cells were positively selected for CCR7, yielding a CD45RA+CCR7+ population from which TemRA cells were excluded. The donors were healthy, HIV-negative adults who had no recently reported acute infections or vaccinations. All donors were Caucasian adults living in Nashville, Tennessee, USA. Blood was collected by leukapheresis, and PBMCs were isolated by Ficoll-Histopaque density gradient centrifugation and then cryopreserved in liquid nitrogen vapor phase. Purity and quantity of every magnetically sorted T cell population were checked by analytical flow cytometry. From each sorted fraction, genomic DNA was isolated and quantified by UV absorbance on a Nanodrop 2000c.

The germline V gene (reference sequence) provides CDR1 MNHEY and CDR2 SMNVEV. The germline V end is reduced by 2 bases and the J end by 4 bases; junction bases left unmatched: 3. Spanning cysteine to phenylalanine, the CDR3 consists of 14 amino acids. Just the 42-base CDR3 DNA is kept, in frame starting at base 1. TCR CDR3 regions were amplified from genomic DNA by multiplex PCR using the deep immunoSEQ assay. Extracted genomic DNA from each cell subset was spread evenly across all wells of several immunoSEQ 96-well plates, with each plate serving as a replicate. For sorted subsets, each replicate PCR was loaded with 200 ng genomic DNA, equivalent to some 31,000 T cell genomes. The purified libraries were quantified using a Qubit 3.0 fluorometer, sized with a Bioanalyzer 2100, and then quantified again using the KAPA Library Quantification kit. Every immunoSEQ 96-well plate was sequenced on a separate single-read 150-cycle Illumina NextSeq 550 flow cell. In the paper's pipeline: Because the immunoSEQ output included only junctional sequences and no quality scores, the filtering could not be the same as the filtering used for full-length reads. To assign V/J genes and CDR3, sequences were annotated using PyIR, a Python wrapper for IgBLAST v1.9, with IMGT germline references. Reads were removed for weak V/J assignments (E-value above 1e-6), missing CDR3, stop codons, out-of-frame junctions, or ambiguous translated residues. V3J clonotypes were defined as sequences sharing an identical inferred V gene, J gene, and CDR3 amino acid sequence. To compute the percentage overlap between repertoires, the number of shared unique clonotypes was divided by the size of the smaller repertoire. Repertoire richness was assessed with RTK rarefaction, the Chao1 estimator, and Recon v2.1 estimates of unobserved clonotypes. Generation probabilities were computed with OLGA for all TCRbeta clonotypes obtained by the gDNA method from several donors. As stored in TCRdb, this immuneACCESS dataset retains in-frame rearrangements with V and J assigned. A fraction of the clones does not appear; measured against another copy, unresolved V genes explain less than half of the discrepancy, and the remainder lacks a known reason. V, J and clone size are those of that table, while D and trimming were read from the DNA. The table for this sample lists 550,000 to 600,000 clones; about 98% of them were counted only once. 0.25% to 0.35% of the sample lies in the top ten.

This record belongs to a study of shared clonotypes between healthy human individuals (dated by TCRdb to 2020 to 2021). Regarding the complete study: A few men and a couple of women, aged 18 to 49 years, made up the cohort. For each donor, CD4 naive and CD4 memory were each run on three plates, CD8 naive on two plates, and CD8 memory on one plate. To estimate repertoire size and how much clonotype sharing occurs between individuals, the study deeply sequenced the blood TCR repertoires of several healthy adults. Different laboratories and diverse techniques were used to prepare libraries and sequence TCR repertoires, to increase sequencing depth and limit assay-specific biases. Per donor, leukapheresis produced somewhere between about 0.8 and 9 billion PBMCs.

Broader findings and caveats from the paper: Pairwise subsampling indicated that sequencing depth was expected to affect the degree of clonotype sharing among donors. Approximately 5% of naive CD4, 3.5% of naive CD8, 2% to 2.5% of memory CD4, and around 0.4% of memory CD8 clonotypes were shared across several donors. Naive subsets generally had larger estimated clonotype richness than memory subsets did. The small number of donors limited the genetic and exposure-history diversity represented. Sampling was restricted to blood, and TCR repertoires in tissue are likely to differ from TCR repertoires in blood. Incomplete sequencing was indicated by rarefaction of sorted-subset datasets, despite the large sequencing depth. Compared with non-shared clonotypes, clonotypes shared by all four sorted-subset donors had higher generation probabilities.

This clonotype was obtained from a man aged 25-45 years in good health. The sequenced sample consisted of naive CD8+ T cells sorted from blood. The cell subset or site tag for this specimen amounts to: CD45RA+CCR7+. The chain is encoded by TRBV27 joined to TRBJ2-7, and 9 junctional nucleotides match TRBD2. The CDR3 protein: CASSLGLAGYEQYF. The base sequence is TGTGCCAGCAGTTTAGGGCTAGCGGGATACGAGCAGTACTTC.